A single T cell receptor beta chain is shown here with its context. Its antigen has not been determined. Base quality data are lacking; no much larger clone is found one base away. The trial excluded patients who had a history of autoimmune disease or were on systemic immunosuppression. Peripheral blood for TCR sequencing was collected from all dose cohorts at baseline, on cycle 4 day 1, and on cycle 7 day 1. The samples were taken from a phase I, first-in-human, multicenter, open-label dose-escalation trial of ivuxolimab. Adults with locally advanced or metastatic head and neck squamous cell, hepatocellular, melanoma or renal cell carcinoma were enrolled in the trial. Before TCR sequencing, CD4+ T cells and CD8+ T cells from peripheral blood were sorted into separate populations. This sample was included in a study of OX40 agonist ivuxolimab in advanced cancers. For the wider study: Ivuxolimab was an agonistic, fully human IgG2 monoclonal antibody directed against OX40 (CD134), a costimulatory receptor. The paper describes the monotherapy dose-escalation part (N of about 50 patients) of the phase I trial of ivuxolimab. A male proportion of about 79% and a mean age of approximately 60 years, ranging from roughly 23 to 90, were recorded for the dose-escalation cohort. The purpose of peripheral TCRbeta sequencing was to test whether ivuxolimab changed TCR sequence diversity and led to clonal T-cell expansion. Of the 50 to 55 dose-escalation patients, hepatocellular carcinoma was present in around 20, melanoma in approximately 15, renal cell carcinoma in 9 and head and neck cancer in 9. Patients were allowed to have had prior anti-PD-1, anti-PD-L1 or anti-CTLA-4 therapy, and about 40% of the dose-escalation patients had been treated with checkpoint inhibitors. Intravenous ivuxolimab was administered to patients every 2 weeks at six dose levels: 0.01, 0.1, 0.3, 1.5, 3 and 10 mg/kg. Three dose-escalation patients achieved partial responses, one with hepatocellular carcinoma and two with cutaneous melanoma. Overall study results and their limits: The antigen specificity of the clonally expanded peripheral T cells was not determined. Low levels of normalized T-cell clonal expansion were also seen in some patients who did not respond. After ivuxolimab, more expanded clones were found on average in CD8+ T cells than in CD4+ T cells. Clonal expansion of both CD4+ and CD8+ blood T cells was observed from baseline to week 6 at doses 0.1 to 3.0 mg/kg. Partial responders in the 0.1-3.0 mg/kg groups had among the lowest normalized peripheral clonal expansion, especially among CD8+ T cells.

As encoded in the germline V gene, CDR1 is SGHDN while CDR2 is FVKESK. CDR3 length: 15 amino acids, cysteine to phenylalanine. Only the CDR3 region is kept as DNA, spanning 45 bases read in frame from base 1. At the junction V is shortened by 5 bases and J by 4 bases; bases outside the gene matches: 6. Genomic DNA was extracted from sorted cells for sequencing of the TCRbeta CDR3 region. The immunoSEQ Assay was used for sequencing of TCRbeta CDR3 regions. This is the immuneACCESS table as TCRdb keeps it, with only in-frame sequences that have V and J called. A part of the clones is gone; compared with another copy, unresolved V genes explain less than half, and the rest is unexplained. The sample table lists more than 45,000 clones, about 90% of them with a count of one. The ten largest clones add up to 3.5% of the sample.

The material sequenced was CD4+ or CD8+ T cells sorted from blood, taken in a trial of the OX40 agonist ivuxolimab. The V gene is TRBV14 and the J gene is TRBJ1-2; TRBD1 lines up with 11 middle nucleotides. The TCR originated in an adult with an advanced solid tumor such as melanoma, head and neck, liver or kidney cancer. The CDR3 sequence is CASSYGQGAPYGYTF. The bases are TGTGCCAGCAGCTACGGACAGGGGGCTCCCTATGGCTACACCTTC.